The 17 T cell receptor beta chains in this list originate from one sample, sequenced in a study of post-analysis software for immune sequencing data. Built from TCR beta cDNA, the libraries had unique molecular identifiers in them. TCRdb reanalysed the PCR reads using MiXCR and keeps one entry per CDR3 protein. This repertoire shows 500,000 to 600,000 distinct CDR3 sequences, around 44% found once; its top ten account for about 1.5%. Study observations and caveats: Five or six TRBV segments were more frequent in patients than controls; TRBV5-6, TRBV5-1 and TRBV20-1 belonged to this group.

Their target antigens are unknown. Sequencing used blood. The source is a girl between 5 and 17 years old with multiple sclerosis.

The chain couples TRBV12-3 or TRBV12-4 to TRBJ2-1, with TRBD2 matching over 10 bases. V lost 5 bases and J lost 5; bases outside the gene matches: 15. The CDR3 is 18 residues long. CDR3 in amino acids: CASSPLTARLAGHNEQFF. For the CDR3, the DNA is TGTGCCAGCAGTCCCCTCACTGCCAGACTAGCGGGTCACAATGAGCAGTTCTTC.

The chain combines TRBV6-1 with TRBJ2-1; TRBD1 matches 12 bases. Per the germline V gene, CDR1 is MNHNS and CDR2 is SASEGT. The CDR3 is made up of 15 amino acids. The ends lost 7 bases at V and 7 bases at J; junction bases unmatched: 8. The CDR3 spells CASTRGQGARNEQFF. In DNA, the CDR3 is TGTGCCAGCACGAGGGGACAGGGGGCCAGGAATGAGCAGTTCTTC.

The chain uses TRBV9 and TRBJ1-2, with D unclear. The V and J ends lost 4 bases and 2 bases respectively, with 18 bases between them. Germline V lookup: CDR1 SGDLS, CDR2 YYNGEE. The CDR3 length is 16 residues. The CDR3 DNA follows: TGTGCCAGCAGCCCCAGGCTTTTCGACGGGAACTATGGCTACACCTTC. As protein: CASSPRLFDGNYGYTF. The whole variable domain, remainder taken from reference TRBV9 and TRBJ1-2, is DSGVTQTPKHLITATGQRVTLRCSPRSGDLSVYWYQQSLDQGLQFLIQYYNGEERAKGNILERFSAQQFPDLHSELNLSSLELGDSALYFCASSPRLFDGNYGYTFGSGTRLTVV.

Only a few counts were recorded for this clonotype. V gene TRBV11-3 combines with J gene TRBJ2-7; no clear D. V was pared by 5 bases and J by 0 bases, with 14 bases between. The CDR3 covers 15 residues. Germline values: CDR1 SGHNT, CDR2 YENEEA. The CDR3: CASSPSPSSSYEQYF. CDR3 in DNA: TGTGCCAGCAGCCCAAGTCCCAGTTCCTCCTACGAGCAGTACTTC.

The CDR3 sequence is CASSPQFGRRKTQYF. CDR3 in DNA: TGTGCCAGCAGCCCCCAATTCGGGAGGAGGAAGACCCAGTACTTC. The rearrangement links TRBV11-1 to TRBJ2-5, with TRBD2 matching over 7 bases. Germline loops: CDR1 SGHAT, CDR2 FQDESV (reference sequence). The CDR3 runs to 15 residues. V lost 5 bases to trimming and J lost 6 bases; unmatched junction nucleotides: 12.

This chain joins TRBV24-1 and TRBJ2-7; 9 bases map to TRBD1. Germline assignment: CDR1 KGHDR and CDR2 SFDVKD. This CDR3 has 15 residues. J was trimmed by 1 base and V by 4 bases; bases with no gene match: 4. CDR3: CATSEGGQGSYEQYF. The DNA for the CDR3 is TGTGCCACCAGTGAGGGAGGACAGGGGTCCTACGAGCAGTACTTC.

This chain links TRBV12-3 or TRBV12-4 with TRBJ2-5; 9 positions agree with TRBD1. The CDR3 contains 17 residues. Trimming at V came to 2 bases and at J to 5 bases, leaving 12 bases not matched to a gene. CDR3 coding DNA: TGTGCCAGCAGTTTACGGATCGACAGGGGGGGCGGGGAGACCCAGTACTTC. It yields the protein CASSLRIDRGGGETQYF.

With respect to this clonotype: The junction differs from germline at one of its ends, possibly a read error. CDR3 in amino acids: CASSGGLAGERNGQFF. DNA for the CDR3: TGCGCCAGCAGCGGGGGACTAGCGGGAGAGAGAAATGGGCAGTTCTTC. The chain joins TRBV5-1 to TRBJ2-1; 14 positions match TRBD2. Germline CDR1 SGHRS, CDR2 YFSETQ. This CDR3 has 16 residues.

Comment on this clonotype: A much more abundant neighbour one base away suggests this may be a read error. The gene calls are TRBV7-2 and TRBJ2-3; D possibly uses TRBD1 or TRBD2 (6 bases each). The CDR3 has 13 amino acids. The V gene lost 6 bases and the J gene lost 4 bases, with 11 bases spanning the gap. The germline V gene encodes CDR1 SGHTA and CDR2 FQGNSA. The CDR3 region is CASRRGAPDTQYF. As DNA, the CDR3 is TGTGCCAGCAGGAGGGGGGCCCCAGATACGCAGTATTTT.

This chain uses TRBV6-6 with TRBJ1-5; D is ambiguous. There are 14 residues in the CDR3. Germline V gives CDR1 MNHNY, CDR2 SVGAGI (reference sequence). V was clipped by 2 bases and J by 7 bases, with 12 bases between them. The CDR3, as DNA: TGTGCCAGCAGTTACGGAGTGGGGTTACAGCCCCAGCATTTT. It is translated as CASSYGVGLQPQHF.

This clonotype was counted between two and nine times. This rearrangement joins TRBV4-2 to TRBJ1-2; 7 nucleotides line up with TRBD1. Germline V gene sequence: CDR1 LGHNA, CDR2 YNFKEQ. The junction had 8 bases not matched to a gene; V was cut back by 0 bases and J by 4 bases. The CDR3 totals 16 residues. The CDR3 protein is CASSQDPGRGTYGYTF. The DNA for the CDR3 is TGTGCCAGCAGCCAAGATCCGGGCAGGGGGACCTATGGCTACACCTTC.

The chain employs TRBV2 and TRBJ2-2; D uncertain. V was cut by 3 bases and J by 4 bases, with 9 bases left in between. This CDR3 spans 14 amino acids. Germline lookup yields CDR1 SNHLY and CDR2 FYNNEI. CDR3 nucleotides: TGTGCCAGCAGTGACGTACTCTCCACCGGGGAGCTGTTTTTT. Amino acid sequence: CASSDVLSTGELFF.

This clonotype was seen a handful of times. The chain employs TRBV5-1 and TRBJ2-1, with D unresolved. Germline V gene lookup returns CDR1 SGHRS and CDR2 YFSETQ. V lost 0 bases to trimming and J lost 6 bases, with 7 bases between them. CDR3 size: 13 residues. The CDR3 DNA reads TGCGCCAGCAGCTTGGATTCCCCCAATGAGCAGTTCTTC. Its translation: CASSLDSPNEQFF.

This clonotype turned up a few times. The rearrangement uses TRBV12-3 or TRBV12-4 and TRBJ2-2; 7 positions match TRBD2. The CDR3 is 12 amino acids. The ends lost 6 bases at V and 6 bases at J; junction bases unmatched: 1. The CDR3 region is CASSRGAGELFF. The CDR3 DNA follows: TGTGCCAGCAGCCGGGGGGCCGGGGAGCTGTTTTTT.

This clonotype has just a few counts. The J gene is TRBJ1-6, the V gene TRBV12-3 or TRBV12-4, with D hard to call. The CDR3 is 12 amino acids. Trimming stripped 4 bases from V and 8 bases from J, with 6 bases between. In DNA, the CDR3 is TGTGCCAGCAGTTATATGTATTCACCCCTCCACTTT. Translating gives CASSYMYSPLHF.

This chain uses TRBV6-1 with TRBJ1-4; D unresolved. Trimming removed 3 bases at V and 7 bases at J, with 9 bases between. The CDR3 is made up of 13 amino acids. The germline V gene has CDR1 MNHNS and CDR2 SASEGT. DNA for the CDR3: TGTGCCAGCAGTGATTCCTTATCTGAAAAACTGTTTTTT. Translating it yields CASSDSLSEKLFF.

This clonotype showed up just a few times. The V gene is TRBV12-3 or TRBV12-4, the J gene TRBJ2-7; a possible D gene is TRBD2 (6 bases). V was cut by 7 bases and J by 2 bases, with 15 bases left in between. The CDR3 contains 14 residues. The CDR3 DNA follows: TGTGCCAGCAACGGGGGAGGCCTCCCCTACGAGCAGTACTTC. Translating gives CASNGGGLPYEQYF.